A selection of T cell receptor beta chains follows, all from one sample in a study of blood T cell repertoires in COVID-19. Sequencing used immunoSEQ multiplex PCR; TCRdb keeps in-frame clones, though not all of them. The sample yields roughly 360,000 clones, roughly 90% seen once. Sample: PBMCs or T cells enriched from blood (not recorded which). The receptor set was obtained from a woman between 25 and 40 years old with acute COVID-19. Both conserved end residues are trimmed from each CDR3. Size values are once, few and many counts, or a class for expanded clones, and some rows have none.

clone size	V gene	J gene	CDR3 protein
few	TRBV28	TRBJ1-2	ASSPWTGGNYGYT
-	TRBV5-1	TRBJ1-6	ASSPSTGGSSPLH
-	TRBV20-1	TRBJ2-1	SAKPGSEQF
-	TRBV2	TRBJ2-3	ASSDGTGDPTDTQY
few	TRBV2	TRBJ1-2	ASSGTGVGYGYT
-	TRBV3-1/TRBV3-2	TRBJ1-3	ASSPQQGSGNTIY
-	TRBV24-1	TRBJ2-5	ATSEQAGAQETQY
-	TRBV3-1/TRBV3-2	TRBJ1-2	ASKRQGGYGYT
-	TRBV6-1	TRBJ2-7	ASSEAAGGRWEQY
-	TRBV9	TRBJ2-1	ASSPKTGSSYNEQF
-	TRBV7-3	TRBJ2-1	ASSPSEGGPGGEQF
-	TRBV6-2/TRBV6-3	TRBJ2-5	ASSYTRRETQY
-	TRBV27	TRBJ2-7	ASSLSTGAYEQY
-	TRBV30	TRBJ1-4	AWSDGQGAEKLF
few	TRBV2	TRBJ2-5	ASMDIPGETQY
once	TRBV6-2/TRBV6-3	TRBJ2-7	ASSYGDRVHEQY
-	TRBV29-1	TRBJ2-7	SVVLGDKAYEQY
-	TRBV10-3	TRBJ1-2	AISEPARDGYT
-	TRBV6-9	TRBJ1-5	ASSRSQGSQPQH
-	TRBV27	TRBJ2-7	ASSFGGLVGEQY
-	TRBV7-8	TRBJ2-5	ASSLSGETQY
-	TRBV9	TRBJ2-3	ASSPSPTDTQY
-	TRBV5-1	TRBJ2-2	ASSLGAGSGELF
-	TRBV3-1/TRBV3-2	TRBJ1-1	ASSQGAKGTEAF
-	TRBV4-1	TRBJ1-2	ASSQDGPSMVGYT
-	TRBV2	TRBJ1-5	ASSQGQGSQPQH
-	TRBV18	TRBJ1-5	ASSAREVWNQPQH
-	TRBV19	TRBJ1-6	ASSMDSNSPLH
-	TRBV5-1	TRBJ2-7	ASSLEGTGGSYEQY
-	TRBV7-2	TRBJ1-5	ASSYRQGGQPQH
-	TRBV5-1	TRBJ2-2	ASSPYWTSDDTGELF
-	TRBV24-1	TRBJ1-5	ATSDPRQGGNQPQH
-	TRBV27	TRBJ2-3	ASSLTTSGGARGTQY
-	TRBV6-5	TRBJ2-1	ASRSSSNEQF
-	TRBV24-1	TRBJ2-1	ATSDPSGASAYNEQF
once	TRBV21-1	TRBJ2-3	ASSKGAGPTDTQY
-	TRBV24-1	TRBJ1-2	ATSLGGYGYT
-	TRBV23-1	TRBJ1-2	ASRGHPGDYGYT
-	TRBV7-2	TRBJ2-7	ASMPELLSYEQY
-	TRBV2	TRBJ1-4	ASSPYEGASEKLF
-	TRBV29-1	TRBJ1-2	SVLDRDGYT
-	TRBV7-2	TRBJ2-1	ASRTPSGGAYNEQF
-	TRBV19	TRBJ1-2	AILDRAYGYT
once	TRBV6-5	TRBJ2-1	ASRPDLMGINEQF
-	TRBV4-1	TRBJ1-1	ASSQGGPGAAF
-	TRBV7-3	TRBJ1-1	ASGQGSGNTEAF
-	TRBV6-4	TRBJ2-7	ASRGLAGGTHYEQY
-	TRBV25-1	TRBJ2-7	ASSETGTYYEQY
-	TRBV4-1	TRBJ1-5	ASSPSRRGNNQPQH
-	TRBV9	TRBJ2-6	ASSPEDRPLGANVLT
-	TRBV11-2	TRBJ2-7	ASSRDRVGEQY
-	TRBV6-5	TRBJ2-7	ATFSYEQY
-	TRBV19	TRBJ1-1	ASSIDLLQGTVRRNTEAF
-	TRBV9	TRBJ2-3	ASSVVLRDTQY
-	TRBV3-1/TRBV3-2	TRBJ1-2	ASSQTPYGYT